This is a list of T cell receptor beta chains from one sample in a study of shared clonotypes between healthy human individuals. Clones were sequenced by immunoSEQ multiplex PCR, and TCRdb holds only the in-frame ones, with some missing. The sample holds about 2 million clones, approximately 94% seen once. Sequenced sample: naive CD8+ T cells sorted from blood. These receptors were taken from a man younger than 35 in good health. CDR3s include the opening cysteine and the closing phenylalanine or tryptophan. The D gene is left open where the match is weak. The listing skips clone size in some rows; elsewhere it reads once, few, many or a size class.

j_call v_call cdr3_length clone_size d_call cdr3_aa cdr3_nt
TRBJ2-1 TRBV27 14 - - CASSLRDSSNEQFF TGTGCCAGCAGTCTCCGGGACTCCTCCAATGAGCAGTTCTTC
TRBJ1-6 TRBV6-1 15 - - CASRGFDPNPAPLHF TGTGCCAGCAGGGGTTTCGACCCGAACCCAGCACCCCTCCACTTT
TRBJ1-4 TRBV6-1 13 once - CASEAGLNEKLFF TGTGCCAGCGAGGCAGGACTTAATGAAAAACTGTTTTTT
TRBJ2-5 TRBV7-7 17 - TRBD2 CASSLVWLAGGGETQYF TGTGCTAGCAGCTTAGTGTGGCTAGCGGGAGGCGGTGAGACCCAGTACTTC
TRBJ2-7 TRBV15 16 - TRBD1 CATSRDLNTGAYEQCF TGTGCCACCAGCAGAGATTTAAACACAGGGGCCTACGAGCAGTGCTTC
TRBJ2-5 TRBV30 15 once - CAWSLGPGGAETQYF TGTGCCTGGAGTTTAGGACCCGGGGGAGCGGAGACCCAGTACTTC
TRBJ2-7 TRBV7-9 12 - - CASSPTNYEQYF TGTGCCAGCAGCCCGACGAACTACGAGCAGTACTTC
TRBJ2-3 TRBV27 15 - TRBD2 CASSLGGGASDTQYF TGTGCCAGCAGTTTGGGCGGGGGGGCCTCGGATACGCAGTATTTT
TRBJ2-7 TRBV9 14 - - CASSPGGGTYEQYF TGTGCCAGCAGCCCCGGGGGCGGAACCTACGAGCAGTACTTC
TRBJ2-5 TRBV7-9 13 - - CASSFPNQETQYF TGTGCCAGCAGCTTCCCGAACCAAGAGACCCAGTACTTC
TRBJ2-3 TRBV11-2 15 - - CASSLGEGRTDTQYF TGTGCCAGCAGCTTAGGGGAAGGCCGAACAGATACGCAGTATTTT
TRBJ2-3 TRBV4-3 15 - TRBD2 CASSHPGTSNDTQYF TGCGCCAGCAGCCACCCCGGGACTAGTAATGATACGCAGTATTTT
TRBJ2-7 TRBV5-6 14 - - CASSLRRGIYEQYF TGTGCCAGCAGCTTGCGGAGGGGAATCTACGAGCAGTACTTC
TRBJ2-7 TRBV7-8 14 - TRBD1 CASILGQGSYEQYF TGTGCCAGCATCTTGGGACAGGGCTCCTACGAGCAGTACTTC
TRBJ2-7 TRBV9 13 - - CASSSEVGGEQYF TGTGCCAGCAGCTCCGAGGTGGGTGGGGAGCAGTACTTC
TRBJ2-5 TRBV5-5 15 once - CASSSEGFRVETQYF TGTGCCAGCAGCTCGGAGGGCTTTCGGGTCGAGACCCAGTACTTC
TRBJ1-4 TRBV14 15 - - CASSQSWATNEKLFF TGTGCCAGCAGCCAAAGTTGGGCAACTAATGAAAAACTGTTTTTT
TRBJ2-5 TRBV4-2 17 - TRBD2 CASSNPGTSGGGETQYF TGTGCCAGTAGTAACCCTGGGACTAGCGGGGGCGGGGAGACCCAGTACTTC
TRBJ2-5 TRBV29-1 14 - - CSASGEFYSETQYF TGCAGCGCTTCGGGGGAATTTTATTCGGAGACCCAGTACTTC
TRBJ2-7 TRBV19 13 - TRBD1 CASSPGTAYEQYF TGTGCCAGTAGTCCAGGGACAGCATACGAGCAGTACTTC
TRBJ1-1 TRBV7-9 13 - - CASPLDSDTEAFF TGTGCCAGCCCCCTAGATTCCGATACTGAAGCTTTCTTT
TRBJ2-3 TRBV13 14 - TRBD2 CASQIRGVPDTQYF TGTGCCAGCCAAATTCGGGGGGTTCCCGATACGCAGTATTTT
TRBJ1-2 TRBV7-9 14 - - CASSLGESYYGYTF TGTGCCAGCAGCTTAGGGGAGTCGTACTATGGCTACACCTTC
TRBJ1-5 TRBV5-4 18 - - CASSLNRGRPDSNQPQHF TGTGCCAGCAGCTTGAATCGGGGGCGCCCGGACAGCAATCAGCCCCAGCATTTT
TRBJ1-2 TRBV5-1 13 - TRBD1 CASSWQGGDGYTF TGCGCCAGCAGCTGGCAGGGGGGTGATGGCTACACCTTC